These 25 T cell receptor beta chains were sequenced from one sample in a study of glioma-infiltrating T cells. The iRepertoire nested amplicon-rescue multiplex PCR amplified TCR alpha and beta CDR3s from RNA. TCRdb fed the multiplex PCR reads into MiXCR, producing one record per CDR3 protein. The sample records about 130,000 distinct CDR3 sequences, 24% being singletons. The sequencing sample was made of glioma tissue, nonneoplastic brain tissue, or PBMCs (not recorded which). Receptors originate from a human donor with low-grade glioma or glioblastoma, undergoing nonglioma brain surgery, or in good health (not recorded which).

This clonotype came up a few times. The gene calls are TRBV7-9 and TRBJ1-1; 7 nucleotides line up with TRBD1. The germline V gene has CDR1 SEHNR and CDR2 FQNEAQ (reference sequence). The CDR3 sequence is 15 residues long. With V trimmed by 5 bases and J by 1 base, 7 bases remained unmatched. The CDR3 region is CASSPTGQKNTEAFF. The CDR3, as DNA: TGTGCCAGCAGCCCCACGGGACAGAAGAACACTGAAGCTTTCTTT. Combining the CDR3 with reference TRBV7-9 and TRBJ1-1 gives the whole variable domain DTGVSQNPRHKITKRGQNVTFRCDPISEHNRLYWYRQTLGQGPEFLTYFQNEAQLEKSRLLSDRFSAERPKGSFSTLEIQRTEQGDSAMYLCASSPTGQKNTEAFFGQGTRLTVV.

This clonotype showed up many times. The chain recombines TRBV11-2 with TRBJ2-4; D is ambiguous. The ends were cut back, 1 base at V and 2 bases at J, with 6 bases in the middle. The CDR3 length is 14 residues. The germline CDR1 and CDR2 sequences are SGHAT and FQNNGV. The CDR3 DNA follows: TGTGCCAGCAGCTTAGGCTGGTCCAAAAACATTCAGTACTTC. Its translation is CASSLGWSKNIQYF. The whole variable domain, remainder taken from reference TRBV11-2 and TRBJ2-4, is EAGVAQSPRYKIIEKRQSVAFWCNPISGHATLYWYQQILGQGPKLLIQFQNNGVVDDSQLPKDRFSAERLKGVDSTLKIQPAKLEDSAVYLCASSLGWSKNIQYFGAGTRLSVL.

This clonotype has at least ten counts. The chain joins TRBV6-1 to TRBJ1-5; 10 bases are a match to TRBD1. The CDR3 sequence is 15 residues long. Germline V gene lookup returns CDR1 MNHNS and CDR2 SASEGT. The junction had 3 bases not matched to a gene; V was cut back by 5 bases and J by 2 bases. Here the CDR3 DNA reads TGTGCCAGCAGTCGCGGGACAGGGGGCAATCAGCCCCAGCATTTT. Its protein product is CASSRGTGGNQPQHF.

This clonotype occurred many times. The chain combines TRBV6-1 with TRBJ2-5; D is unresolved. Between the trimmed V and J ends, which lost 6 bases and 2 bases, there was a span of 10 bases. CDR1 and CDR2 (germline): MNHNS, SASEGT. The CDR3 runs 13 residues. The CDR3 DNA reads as TGTGCCAGCAGCCGGACGGTACAAGAGACCCAGTACTTC. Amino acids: CASSRTVQETQYF.

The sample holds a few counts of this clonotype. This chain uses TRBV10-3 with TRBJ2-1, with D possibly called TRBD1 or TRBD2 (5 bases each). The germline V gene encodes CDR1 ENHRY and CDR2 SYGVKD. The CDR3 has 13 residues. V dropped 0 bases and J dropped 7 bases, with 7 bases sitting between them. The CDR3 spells CAISESGVNEQFF. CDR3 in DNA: TGTGCCATCAGTGAGTCGGGGGTTAATGAGCAGTTCTTC.

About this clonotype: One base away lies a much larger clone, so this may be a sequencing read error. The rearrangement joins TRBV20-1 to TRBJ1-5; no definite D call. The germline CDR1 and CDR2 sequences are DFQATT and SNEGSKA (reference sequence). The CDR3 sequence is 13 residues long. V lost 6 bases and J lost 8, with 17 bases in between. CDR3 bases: TGCAGTGCCGATCGACGTTGGCTTAAGCCCCAGCATTTT. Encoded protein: CSADRRWLKPQHF.

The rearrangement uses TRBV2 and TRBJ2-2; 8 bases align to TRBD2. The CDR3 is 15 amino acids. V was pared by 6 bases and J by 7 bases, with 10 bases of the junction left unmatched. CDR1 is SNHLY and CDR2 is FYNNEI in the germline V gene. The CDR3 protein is CASRGARGGGGELFF. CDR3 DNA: TGTGCCAGCAGAGGCGCCCGGGGGGGCGGCGGGGAGCTGTTTTTT.

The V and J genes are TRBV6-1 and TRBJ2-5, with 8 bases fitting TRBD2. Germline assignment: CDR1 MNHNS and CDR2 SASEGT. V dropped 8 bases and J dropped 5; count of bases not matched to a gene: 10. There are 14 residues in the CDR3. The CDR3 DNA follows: TGTGCCAGCGGATCCGCGGGGGGCGGGGAGACCCAGTACTTC. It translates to CASGSAGGGETQYF.

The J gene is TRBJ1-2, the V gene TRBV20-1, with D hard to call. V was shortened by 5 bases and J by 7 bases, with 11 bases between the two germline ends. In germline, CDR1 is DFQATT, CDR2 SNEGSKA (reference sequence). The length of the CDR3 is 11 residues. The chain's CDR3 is CSAFFSAGYTF. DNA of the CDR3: TGCAGTGCTTTTTTTTCGGCTGGCTACACCTTC.

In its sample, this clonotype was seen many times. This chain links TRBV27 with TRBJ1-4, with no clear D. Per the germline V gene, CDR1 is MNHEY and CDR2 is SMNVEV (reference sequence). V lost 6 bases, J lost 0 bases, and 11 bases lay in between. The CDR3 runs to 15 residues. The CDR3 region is CASSLLGSTNEKLFF. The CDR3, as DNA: TGTGCCAGCAGCCTCCTGGGTTCAACTAATGAAAAACTGTTTTTT.

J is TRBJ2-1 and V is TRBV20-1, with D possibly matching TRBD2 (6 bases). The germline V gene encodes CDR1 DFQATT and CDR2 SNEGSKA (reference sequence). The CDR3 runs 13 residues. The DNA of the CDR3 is TGCAGCGCGAGGGAGGCAGCGATGAATGAGCAGTTCTTC. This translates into CSAREAAMNEQFF.

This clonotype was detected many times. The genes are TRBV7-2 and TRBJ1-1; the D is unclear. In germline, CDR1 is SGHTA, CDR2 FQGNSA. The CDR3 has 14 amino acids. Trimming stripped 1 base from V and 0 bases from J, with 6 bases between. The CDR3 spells CASSLGVMNTEAFF. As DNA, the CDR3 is TGTGCCAGCAGCTTAGGCGTCATGAACACTGAAGCTTTCTTT.

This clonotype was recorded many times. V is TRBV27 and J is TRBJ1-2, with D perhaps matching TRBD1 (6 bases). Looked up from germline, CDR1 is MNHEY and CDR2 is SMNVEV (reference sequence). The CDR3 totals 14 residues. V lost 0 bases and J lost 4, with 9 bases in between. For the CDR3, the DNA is TGTGCCAGCAGTTTATCACACAGGGCCTATGGCTACACCTTC. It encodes CASSLSHRAYGYTF.

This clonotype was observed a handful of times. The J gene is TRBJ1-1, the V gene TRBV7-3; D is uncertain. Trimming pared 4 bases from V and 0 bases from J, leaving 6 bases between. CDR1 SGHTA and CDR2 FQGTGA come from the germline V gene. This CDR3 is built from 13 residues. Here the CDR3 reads CASSYSMNTEAFF. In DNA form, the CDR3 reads TGTGCCAGCAGCTATAGCATGAACACTGAAGCTTTCTTT.

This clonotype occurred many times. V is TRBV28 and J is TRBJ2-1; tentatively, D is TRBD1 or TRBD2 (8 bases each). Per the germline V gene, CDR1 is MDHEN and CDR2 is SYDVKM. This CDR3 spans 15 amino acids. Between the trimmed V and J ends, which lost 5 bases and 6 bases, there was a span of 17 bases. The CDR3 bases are TGTGCCAGCAGTCTCCGACAGGGGACTAGCAATGAGCAGTTCTTC. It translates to CASSLRQGTSNEQFF.

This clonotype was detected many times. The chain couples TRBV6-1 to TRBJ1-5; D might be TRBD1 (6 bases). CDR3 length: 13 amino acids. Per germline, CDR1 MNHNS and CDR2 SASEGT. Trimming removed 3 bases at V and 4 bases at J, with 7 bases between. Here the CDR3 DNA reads TGTGCCAGCAGTGACAGGGGAAATCAGCCCCAGCATTTT. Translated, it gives CASSDRGNQPQHF.

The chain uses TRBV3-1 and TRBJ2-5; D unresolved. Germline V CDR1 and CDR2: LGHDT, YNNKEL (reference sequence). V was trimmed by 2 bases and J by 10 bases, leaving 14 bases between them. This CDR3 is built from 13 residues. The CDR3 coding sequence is TGTGCCAGCAGCCAAAATGAGCATAAGGTCCAGTACTTC. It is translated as CASSQNEHKVQYF.

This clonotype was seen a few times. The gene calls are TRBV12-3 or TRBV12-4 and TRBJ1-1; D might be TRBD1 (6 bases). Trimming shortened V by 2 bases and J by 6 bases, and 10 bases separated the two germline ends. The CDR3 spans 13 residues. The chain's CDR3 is CASSLRTASEAFF. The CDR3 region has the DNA TGTGCCAGCAGTTTACGGACAGCTTCTGAAGCTTTCTTT.

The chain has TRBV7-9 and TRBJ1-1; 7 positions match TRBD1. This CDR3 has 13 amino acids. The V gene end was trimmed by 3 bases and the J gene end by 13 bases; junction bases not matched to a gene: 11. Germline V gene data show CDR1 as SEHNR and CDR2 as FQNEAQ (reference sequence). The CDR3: CASSLGPGQPCFF. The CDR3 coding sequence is TGTGCCAGCAGCTTGGGGCCGGGACAGCCGTGTTTCTTT.

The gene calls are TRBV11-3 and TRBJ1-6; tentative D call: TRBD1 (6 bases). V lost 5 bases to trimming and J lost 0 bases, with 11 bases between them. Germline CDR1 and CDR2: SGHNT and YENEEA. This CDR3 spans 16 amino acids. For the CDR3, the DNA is TGTGCCAGCAGCGCCGGACAGAGCTCCTATAATTCACCCCTCCACTTT. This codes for CASSAGQSSYNSPLHF.

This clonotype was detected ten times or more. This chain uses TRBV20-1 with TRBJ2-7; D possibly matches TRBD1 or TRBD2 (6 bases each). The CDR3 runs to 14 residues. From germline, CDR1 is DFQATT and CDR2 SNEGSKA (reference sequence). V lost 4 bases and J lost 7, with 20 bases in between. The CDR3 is CSATPSWGAEEQYV. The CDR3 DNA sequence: TGCAGTGCTACTCCCTCGTGGGGGGCGGAAGAGCAGTACGTC.

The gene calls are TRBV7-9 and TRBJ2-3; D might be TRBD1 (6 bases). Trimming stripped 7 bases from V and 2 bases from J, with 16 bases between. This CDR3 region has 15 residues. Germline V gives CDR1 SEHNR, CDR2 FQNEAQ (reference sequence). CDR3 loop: CASNPWQGYTDTQYF. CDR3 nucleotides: TGTGCCAGCAACCCGTGGCAGGGGTACACAGATACGCAGTATTTT.

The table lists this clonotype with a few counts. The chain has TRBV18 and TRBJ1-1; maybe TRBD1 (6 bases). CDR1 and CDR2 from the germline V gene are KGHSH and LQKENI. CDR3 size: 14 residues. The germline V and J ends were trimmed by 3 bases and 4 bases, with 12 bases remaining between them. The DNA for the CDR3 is TGTGCCAGCTCACCCGAGGGGGATGGCACTGAAGCTTTCTTT. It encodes CASSPEGDGTEAFF.

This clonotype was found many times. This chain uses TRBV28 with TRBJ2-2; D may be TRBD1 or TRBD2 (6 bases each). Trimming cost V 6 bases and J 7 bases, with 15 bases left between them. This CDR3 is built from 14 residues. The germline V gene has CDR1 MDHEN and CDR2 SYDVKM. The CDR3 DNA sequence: TGTGCCAGCAGAAAAAACAGGGAGGTCGGGGAGCTGTTTTTT. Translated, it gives CASRKNREVGELFF.

The CDR3: CASTKQGAGDGYTF. CDR3 DNA sequence: TGTGCCAGCACCAAACAGGGGGCAGGCGATGGCTACACCTTC. The rearrangement links TRBV28 to TRBJ1-2; 9 bases match TRBD1. Per germline, CDR1 MDHEN and CDR2 SYDVKM. The CDR3 has 14 amino acids. The trim removed 7 bases at V and 6 bases at J, leaving 9 bases unmatched.